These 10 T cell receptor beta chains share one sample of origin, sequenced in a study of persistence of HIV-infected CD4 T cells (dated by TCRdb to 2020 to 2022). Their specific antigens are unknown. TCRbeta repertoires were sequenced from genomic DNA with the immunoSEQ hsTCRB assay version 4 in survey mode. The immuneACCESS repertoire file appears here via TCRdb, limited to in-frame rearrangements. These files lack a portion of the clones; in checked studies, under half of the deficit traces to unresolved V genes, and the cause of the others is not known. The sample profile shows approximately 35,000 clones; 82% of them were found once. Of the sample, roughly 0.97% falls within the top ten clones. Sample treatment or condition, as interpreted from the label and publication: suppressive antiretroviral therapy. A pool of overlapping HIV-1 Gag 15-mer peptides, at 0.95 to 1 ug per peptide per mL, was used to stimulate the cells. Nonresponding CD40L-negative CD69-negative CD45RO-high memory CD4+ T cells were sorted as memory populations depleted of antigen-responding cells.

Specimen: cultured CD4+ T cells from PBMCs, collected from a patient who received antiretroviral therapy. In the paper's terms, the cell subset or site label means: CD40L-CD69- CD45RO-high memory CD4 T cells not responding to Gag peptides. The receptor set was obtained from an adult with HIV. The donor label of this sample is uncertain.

The DNA for the CDR3 is TGTGCCAGCAGAGGAGCCAGGGGTCCTAACTATGGCTACACCTTC. It specifies CASRGARGPNYGYTF. V and J are TRBV2 and TRBJ1-2; D might be TRBD1 (6 bases). Germline CDR1 SNHLY, CDR2 FYNNEI. This CDR3 contains 15 residues. With 6 bases removed from V and 0 bases from J, the gap between germline ends came to 14 bases.

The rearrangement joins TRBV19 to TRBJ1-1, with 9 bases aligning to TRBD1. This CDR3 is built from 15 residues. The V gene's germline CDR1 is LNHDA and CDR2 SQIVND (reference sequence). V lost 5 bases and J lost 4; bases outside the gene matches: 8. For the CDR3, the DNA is TGTGCCAGTAGTCTGGGACAGGGCTTCGGCACTGAAGCTTTCTTT. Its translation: CASSLGQGFGTEAFF.

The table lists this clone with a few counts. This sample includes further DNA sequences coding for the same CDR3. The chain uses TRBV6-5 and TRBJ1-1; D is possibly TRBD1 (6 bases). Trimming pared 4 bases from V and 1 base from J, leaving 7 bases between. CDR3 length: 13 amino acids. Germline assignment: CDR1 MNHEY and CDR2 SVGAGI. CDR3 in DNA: TGTGCCAGCAGTTGGGACACGAACACTGAAGCTTTCTTT. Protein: CASSWDTNTEAFF.

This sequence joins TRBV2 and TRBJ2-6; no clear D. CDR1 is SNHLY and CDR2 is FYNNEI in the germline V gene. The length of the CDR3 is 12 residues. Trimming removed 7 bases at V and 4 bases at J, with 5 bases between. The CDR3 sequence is CASNFGANVLTF. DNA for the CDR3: TGTGCCAGCAACTTCGGGGCCAACGTCCTGACTTTC.

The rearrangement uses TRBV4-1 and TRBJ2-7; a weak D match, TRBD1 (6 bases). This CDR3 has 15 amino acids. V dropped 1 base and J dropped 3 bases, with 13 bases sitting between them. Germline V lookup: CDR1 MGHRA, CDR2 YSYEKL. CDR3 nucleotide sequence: TGCGCCAGCAGCCAAGGAACAGGGTTGAACTACGAGCAGTACTTC. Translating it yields CASSQGTGLNYEQYF.

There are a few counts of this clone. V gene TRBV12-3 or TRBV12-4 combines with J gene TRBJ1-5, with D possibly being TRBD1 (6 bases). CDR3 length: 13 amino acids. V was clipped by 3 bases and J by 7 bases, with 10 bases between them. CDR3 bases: TGTGCCAGCAGTTTTAGGGGGGAACAGCCCCAGCATTTT. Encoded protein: CASSFRGEQPQHF.

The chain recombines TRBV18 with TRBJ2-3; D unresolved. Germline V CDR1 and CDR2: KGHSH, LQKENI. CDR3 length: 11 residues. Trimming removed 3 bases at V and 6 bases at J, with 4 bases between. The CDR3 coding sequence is TGTGCCAGCTCACCGAAGGATACGCAGTATTTT. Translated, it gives CASSPKDTQYF. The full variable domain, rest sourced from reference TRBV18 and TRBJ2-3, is NAGVMQNPRHLVRRRGQEARLRCSPMKGHSHVYWYRQLPEEGLKFMVYLQKENIIDESGMPKERFSAEFPKEGPSILRIQQVVRGDSAAYFCASSPKDTQYFGPGTRLTVL.

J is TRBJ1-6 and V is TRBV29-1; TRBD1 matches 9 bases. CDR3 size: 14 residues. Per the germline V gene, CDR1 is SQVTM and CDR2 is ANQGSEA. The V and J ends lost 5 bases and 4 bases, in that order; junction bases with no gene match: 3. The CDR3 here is CSVRGTGYNSPLHF. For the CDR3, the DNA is TGCAGCGTTCGCGGGACAGGGTATAATTCACCCCTCCACTTT.

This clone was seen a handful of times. The CDR3 sequence is CASSTEGELFF. The CDR3 bases are TGTGCCAGCAGCACCGAGGGGGAGCTGTTTTTT. V gene TRBV7-3 combines with J gene TRBJ2-2; unclear D gene. The CDR3 consists of 11 residues. CDR1 and CDR2 (germline): SGHTA, FQGTGA. V lost 5 bases and J lost 8, with 6 bases in between.

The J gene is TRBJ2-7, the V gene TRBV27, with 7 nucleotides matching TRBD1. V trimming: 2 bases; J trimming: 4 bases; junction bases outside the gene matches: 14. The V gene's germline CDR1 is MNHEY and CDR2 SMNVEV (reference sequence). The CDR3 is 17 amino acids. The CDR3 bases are TGTGCCAGCAGTTTAAGAAGGGGTAGGGGGCTTGTTTACGAGCAGTACTTC. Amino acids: CASSLRRGRGLVYEQYF.